Below, 29 T cell receptor beta chains from the same sample are listed, as sequenced in a study of T-cell reconstitution after alpha-beta-depleted transplantation in children. Construction of the TCRbeta library involved unique molecular identifiers. TCRdb called the PCR reads again in MiXCR, with one record for every CDR3 protein. This table holds 700,000 or so distinct CDR3 sequences, about an eighth found once. Sequencing was performed on PBMCs, taken before TCRalphabeta/CD19-depleted stem cell transplant. These receptors came from a girl aged 2 to 10 with congenital amegakaryocytic thrombocytopenia, due to receive a stem cell transplant.

Details on this clonotype: A much bigger clone sits one base away, suggesting this may be a read error. The rearrangement uses TRBV7-8 and TRBJ2-7; D is possibly TRBD2 (5 bases). The ends were cut back, 8 bases at V and 1 base at J, with 27 bases in the middle. CDR1 SGHVS and CDR2 FQNEAQ come from the germline V gene. The CDR3 consists of 18 residues. The CDR3 loop reads CASASARSSLLQSYEQYF. Here the CDR3 DNA reads TGTGCCAGCGCCAGCGCGCGGTCTAGCCTTCTCCAATCCTACGAGCAGTACTTC.

The table lists this clonotype with many counts. The V and J genes are TRBV5-1 and TRBJ2-3; 11 bases match TRBD2. V lost 6 bases to trimming and J lost 0 bases; unmatched junction nucleotides: 6. This CDR3 spans 16 amino acids. Germline lookup yields CDR1 SGHRS and CDR2 YFSETQ. The chain's CDR3 is CASKPRTSGSTDTQYF. CDR3 in DNA: TGCGCCAGCAAGCCCCGGACTAGCGGGAGCACAGATACGCAGTATTTT.

This clonotype appeared many times. The CDR3 spells CAIARSEDNEQFF. CDR3 coding DNA: TGTGCCATCGCCCGATCGGAAGACAATGAGCAGTTCTTC. This chain joins TRBV10-3 and TRBJ2-1; D uncertain. The CDR3 consists of 13 residues. V was cut by 8 bases and J by 5 bases, with 13 bases left in between. Germline V gene data show CDR1 as ENHRY and CDR2 as SYGVKD.

This clonotype was detected ten times or more. CDR3 sequence (DNA): TGCGCCAGCAGCTTGGAAGGGGTTCAAGAGACCCAGTACTTC. This sequence encodes CASSLEGVQETQYF. This rearrangement joins TRBV5-1 to TRBJ2-5; D is possibly TRBD1 (5 bases). Trimming pared 0 bases from V and 2 bases from J, leaving 8 bases between. The CDR3 contains 14 residues. The germline gives CDR1 SGHRS, CDR2 YFSETQ.

This clonotype was counted ten times or more. The CDR3: CASSRTGDSPLHF. In DNA form, the CDR3 reads TGTGCCAGCAGCCGAACAGGGGACTCACCCCTCCACTTT. The chain recombines TRBV7-6 with TRBJ1-6; 7 bases match TRBD1. J gave up 10 bases and V 5 bases, and 5 bases lay outside the gene matches. The CDR3 has 13 residues. The germline CDR1 and CDR2 sequences are SGHVS and FNYEAQ.

The gene calls are TRBV5-1 and TRBJ2-2, with D hard to call. Germline CDR1 is SGHRS and CDR2 is YFSETQ. Trimming removed 5 bases from V and 5 bases from J, with 13 bases in between. The CDR3 has 14 residues. Here the CDR3 DNA reads TGCGCCAGCAGTCCGGTCGATCAAACCGGGGAGCTGTTTTTT. Translation gives CASSPVDQTGELFF.

This clonotype was seen at least ten times. V and J are TRBV20-1 and TRBJ2-4; the D gene is possibly TRBD1 (5 bases). This CDR3 has 13 residues. Trimming removed 5 bases from V and 3 bases from J, with 11 bases in between. Germline V gene sequence: CDR1 DFQATT, CDR2 SNEGSKA (reference sequence). The CDR3 sequence is CSAPDSSKNIQYF. The CDR3, as DNA: TGCAGTGCTCCAGACAGTAGCAAAAACATTCAGTACTTC.

The rearrangement links TRBV4-1 to TRBJ2-7; TRBD2 agrees at 7 bases. Germline lookup yields CDR1 MGHRA and CDR2 YSYEKL. V dropped 0 bases and J dropped 0; count of bases not matched to a gene: 14. This CDR3 has 19 residues. CDR3 residues: CASSQDMVGAGLRSYEQYF. Written as DNA, the CDR3 is TGCGCCAGCAGCCAAGATATGGTCGGAGCGGGACTCCGCTCCTACGAGCAGTACTTC.

Points on this clonotype: One end of the junction is discordant with germline, which a read error may explain. The chain joins TRBV27 to TRBJ2-3; D gene ambiguous. Germline CDR1 is MNHEY and CDR2 is SMNVEV (reference sequence). The CDR3 is 10 residues long. The CDR3 reads CTSSTDTQYF. The DNA of the CDR3 is TGTACCAGCAGTACAGATACGCAGTATTTT.

This clonotype was counted a few times. The rearrangement joins TRBV11-2 to TRBJ2-3; 14 positions agree with TRBD2. Germline V gene data show CDR1 as SGHAT and CDR2 as FQNNGV. Germline trimming cut 4 bases from V and 1 base from J; bases unmatched to any gene: 13. The CDR3 is made up of 20 amino acids. The CDR3 DNA is TGTGCCAGCAGCTCCGTGGGGGGACTAGCGGGAGAAGGGGGCACAGATACGCAGTATTTT. As protein: CASSSVGGLAGEGGTDTQYF.

This clonotype came up a few times. V gene TRBV10-3 combines with J gene TRBJ2-1; 12 bases are a match to TRBD2. Germline CDR1 reads ENHRY; CDR2 reads SYGVKD. This CDR3 is 15 amino acids long. The ends lost 6 bases at V and 5 bases at J; junction bases unmatched: 5. CDR3 in DNA: TGTGCCATCAGGACCGGACTAGCGGGGAACAATGAGCAGTTCTTC. Translated: CAIRTGLAGNNEQFF.

Ten or more counts support this clonotype. The rearrangement uses TRBV29-1 and TRBJ2-3, with D perhaps TRBD1 (5 bases). This CDR3 region has 13 residues. V was shortened by 7 bases and J by 1 base, with 12 bases between the two germline ends. CDR1 is SQVTM and CDR2 is ANQGSEA in the germline V gene. Written as DNA, the CDR3 is TGCAGCGAATCGTCGACAGGCACAGATACGCAGTATTTT. Its protein product is CSESSTGTDTQYF.

This clonotype was found many times. The chain combines TRBV12-3 or TRBV12-4 with TRBJ2-2; 8 bases agree with TRBD2. Losses at the gene ends were 6 bases for V and 6 bases for J; bases not matched to a gene: 3. This CDR3 comprises 13 residues. CDR3: CASRPTSAGELFF. The CDR3 DNA sequence: TGTGCCAGCAGGCCGACTAGCGCCGGGGAGCTGTTTTTT.

This clonotype was counted many times. The CDR3: CATVDDTGNTIYF. In DNA, the CDR3 is TGTGCCACCGTGGATGACACTGGAAACACCATATATTTT. The V gene is TRBV15, the J gene TRBJ1-3, with D unresolved. The CDR3 is 13 amino acids. The V end was cut by 8 bases, the J end by 2 bases, with 10 bases between. Germline V gene lookup returns CDR1 LNHNV and CDR2 YYDKDF (reference sequence).

Notes on this clonotype: This may be a read error, as it is one base from a much larger clone. The chain links TRBV7-8 to TRBJ1-3; maybe TRBD1 (5 bases). This CDR3 is built from 14 residues. Germline V gene data show CDR1 as SGHVS and CDR2 as FQNEAQ. The CDR3 DNA reads TGTGCCAGCAGCGATCAGGGACCTGGAACCACCATATATTTT. This encodes CASSDQGPGTTIYF.

This sequence joins TRBV30 and TRBJ1-2; D gene ambiguous. V lost 2 bases to trimming and J lost 8 bases, with 15 bases between them. Germline assignment: CDR1 GTSNPN and CDR2 SVGIG (reference sequence). The CDR3 sequence is 13 residues long. The CDR3 sequence: CAWSLQLMGGYTF. For the CDR3, the DNA is TGTGCCTGGAGTCTACAGCTAATGGGAGGCTACACCTTC.

The V and J genes are TRBV3-1 and TRBJ2-5; the D call may be TRBD1 or TRBD2 (6 bases each). The length of the CDR3 is 15 residues. Per germline, CDR1 LGHDT and CDR2 YNNKEL (reference sequence). V shed 4 bases and J shed 5 bases, with 17 bases lying between them. CDR3 sequence: CASSPPSGGIETQYF. CDR3 nucleotides: TGTGCCAGCAGCCCGCCTTCCGGGGGCATCGAGACCCAGTACTTC.

This clonotype has more than one count but fewer than ten. J is TRBJ1-5 and V is TRBV7-9, with a weak D call TRBD1 (5 bases). The CDR3 spans 15 residues. Germline V lookup: CDR1 SEHNR, CDR2 FQNEAQ (reference sequence). The V gene lost 8 bases and the J gene lost 2 bases, with 16 bases spanning the gap. DNA of the CDR3: TGTGCCAGCGCCGGGGAGGGGCGCGGCAATCAGCCCCAGCATTTT. Encoded protein: CASAGEGRGNQPQHF.

This clonotype appeared a few times. The chain uses TRBV29-1 and TRBJ2-7; a weak D match, TRBD2 (7 bases). There are 16 residues in the CDR3. The germline V gene has CDR1 SQVTM and CDR2 ANQGSEA. V dropped 4 bases and J dropped 0 bases, with 19 bases sitting between them. CDR3 sequence: CSVGRGRDTSSYEQYF. CDR3 bases: TGCAGCGTTGGGCGGGGGAGGGACACGAGCTCCTACGAGCAGTACTTC.

The rearrangement uses TRBV20-1 and TRBJ2-7, with TRBD2 matching 7 bases. With V trimmed by 2 bases and J by 3 bases, 7 bases remained unmatched. Germline assignment: CDR1 DFQATT and CDR2 SNEGSKA (reference sequence). The CDR3 runs 14 residues. The CDR3 sequence is CSARFFGGSYEQYF. CDR3 coding DNA: TGCAGTGCTAGATTCTTCGGCGGGAGCTACGAGCAGTACTTC.

This clonotype was picked up one time. A much larger clone is a single base away; this may be a read error. The rearrangement joins TRBV20-1 to TRBJ2-7, with a possible D match to TRBD2 (6 bases). The V gene's germline CDR1 is DFQATT and CDR2 SNEGSKA (reference sequence). The CDR3 spans 14 residues. In DNA form, the CDR3 reads TGCAGTGCTAGGAGGACGGGAGAGACCTACGAGCCGTACTTC. This sequence encodes CSARRTGETYEPYF.

The sample holds many counts of this clonotype. The junction departs from the called germline gene at one end, perhaps through a read error. The chain couples TRBV4-1 to TRBJ2-1; D gene ambiguous. CDR1 and CDR2 from the germline V gene are MGHRA and YSYEKL. CDR3 length: 15 amino acids. The CDR3 protein is CASSQDDSSYNEQFF. The CDR3 DNA reads as TGCGCCAGCAGTCAAGATGACTCCTCCTACAATGAGCAGTTCTTC.

This clonotype occurred a few times. This chain uses TRBV28 with TRBJ2-1; D may correspond to TRBD1 or TRBD2 (5 bases each). This CDR3 has 15 amino acids. V lost 6 bases to trimming and J lost 10 bases, with 22 bases between them. From germline, CDR1 is MDHEN and CDR2 SYDVKM. CDR3 nucleotides: TGTGCCAGCAGCCTAAACGACTGGGACCGACGGGAGCAGTTCTTC. This gives the protein CASSLNDWDRREQFF.

This clonotype has a count of ten or more. The chain recombines TRBV12-3 or TRBV12-4 with TRBJ2-7; D is unclear. V lost 7 bases, J lost 0 bases, and 10 bases lay in between. The CDR3 is 13 residues long. CDR3 loop: CASTRAGSYEQYF. The CDR3 region has the DNA TGTGCCAGCACCCGAGCAGGCTCCTACGAGCAGTACTTC.

This chain uses TRBV14 with TRBJ2-7; D is unclear. Germline V CDR1 and CDR2: SGHDN, FVKESK. V dropped 3 bases and J dropped 4 bases, with 22 bases sitting between them. The CDR3 is 17 amino acids. The CDR3: CASSQSLDPRRLYEQYF. The CDR3 DNA sequence: TGTGCCAGCAGCCAGTCTTTAGACCCTCGAAGGTTGTACGAGCAGTACTTC.

V and J are TRBV7-9 and TRBJ2-1, with D unresolved. The germline V and J ends were trimmed by 5 bases and 13 bases, with 18 bases remaining between them. The CDR3 loop spans 13 amino acids. The germline V gene encodes CDR1 SEHNR and CDR2 FQNEAQ (reference sequence). CDR3 loop: CASSPRPVDHQFF. CDR3 DNA: TGTGCCAGCAGCCCGAGACCGGTGGACCATCAGTTCTTC.

V and J are TRBV6-1 and TRBJ2-5; D gene uncertain. The V and J ends lost 3 bases and 1 base respectively, with 9 bases between them. The germline V gene encodes CDR1 MNHNS and CDR2 SASEGT. The length of the CDR3 is 14 residues. CDR3 nucleotides: TGTGCCAGCAGTGACTTTCCGGCCCAAGAGACCCAGTACTTC. This gives the protein CASSDFPAQETQYF.

This chain links TRBV7-9 with TRBJ2-3; D is undetermined. CDR1 is SEHNR and CDR2 is FQNEAQ in the germline V gene (reference sequence). This CDR3 comprises 15 residues. Deletions cut 5 bases from V and 3 bases from J, with 15 bases between. The CDR3 region is CASSPWSDVTDTQYF. CDR3 DNA sequence: TGTGCCAGCAGCCCATGGTCAGACGTTACAGATACGCAGTATTTT.

V usage is TRBV12-3 or TRBV12-4 and J usage is TRBJ2-6; D call uncertain. V dropped 1 base and J dropped 0 bases, with 19 bases sitting between them. CDR3 size: 20 residues. CDR3 sequence: CASSLDGFWAGRSGANVLTF. In nucleotides, the CDR3 is TGTGCCAGCAGTTTAGATGGTTTTTGGGCAGGACGCTCTGGGGCCAACGTCCTGACTTTC.